Ten or more counts support the clone carrying this TCR beta chain. These data originate in a study of Graves' ophthalmopathy and Graves' hyperthyroidism. Other autoimmune diseases, uncontrolled infections, pregnancy and lactation each led to patient exclusion. Amplification of TCR beta CDR3 regions used RNA transcripts. HTBI primers were used in a first-round RT-PCR, which preceded a second-round multiplex PCR. TCRdb passed the multiplex PCR reads through MiXCR, listing each CDR3 protein once. This repertoire shows about 370,000 distinct CDR3 sequences, about a sixth found once; its top ten account for 2% to 2.5%. The CDR3 contains 12 residues. V lost 0 bases and J 5 bases, leaving 4 bases between the germline ends. Germline V gene sequence: CDR1 LGHDT, CDR2 YNNKEL (reference sequence).

J is TRBJ1-1 and V is TRBV3-1; D not resolved. Input material: peripheral blood. The TCR originated in an adult woman with stable Graves' hyperthyroidism. The chain's CDR3 is CASSQEGTEAFF. CDR3 DNA: TGTGCCAGCAGCCAAGAGGGGACTGAAGCTTTCTTT.